Listed below are T cell receptor beta chains from one sample, sequenced in a study of cytomegalovirus exposure and HLA in healthy donors. Profiled with immunoSEQ multiplex PCR; TCRdb holds only in-frame clones, not every one. The sample comprises 220,000 or so clones, around 73% of which are singletons, and over 3.5% rests with the top ten. The sequenced material came from PBMCs. Source of these receptors: a male donor in good health and CMV-seronegative. CDR3s include the opening cysteine and the closing phenylalanine or tryptophan. D genes are given only for firm matches. Clone size is not always given. Where it is, it says once, few, many or a class for expanded clones.

abundance	v_gene	len	j_gene	d_gene	CDR3aa	CDR3nt
-	TRBV7-2	15	TRBJ1-3	-	CASDRWPGAGNTIYF	TGTGCCAGCGACCGTTGGCCTGGAGCCGGAAACACCATATATTTT
-	TRBV5-1	14	TRBJ2-3	TRBD2	CASRGTTRTDTQYF	TGCGCCAGCAGAGGGACTACTCGAACAGATACGCAGTATTTT
-	TRBV5-1	16	TRBJ2-3	TRBD2	CASSQGLAVDRRTQYF	TGCGCCAGCAGCCAAGGACTAGCAGTGGACCGCCGTACGCAGTATTTT
few	TRBV4-1	17	TRBJ2-7	-	CASSQKRSGAVSYEQYF	TGCGCCAGCAGCCAAAAGAGGTCGGGAGCGGTTTCCTACGAGCAGTACTTC
once	TRBV30	14	TRBJ1-3	-	CAKRAKGGRNTIYF	TGTGCCAAGAGGGCCAAGGGGGGGAGAAACACCATATATTTT
-	TRBV7-2	16	TRBJ2-7	-	CASSLDAGGSGYEQYF	TGTGCCAGCAGCTTAGACGCGGGTGGCAGCGGCTACGAGCAGTACTTC
few	TRBV18	13	TRBJ1-1	-	CASSPGQNTEAFF	TGTGCCAGCTCACCAGGACAGAACACTGAAGCTTTCTTT
-	TRBV14	16	TRBJ2-1	TRBD2	CASSQERSGIYNEQFF	TGTGCCAGCAGCCAAGAACGGAGCGGGATCTACAATGAGCAGTTCTTC
-	TRBV15	13	TRBJ2-1	-	CATSRTAGNEQFF	TGTGCCACCAGCAGGACCGCGGGGAATGAGCAGTTCTTC
once	TRBV6-1	19	TRBJ2-1	TRBD2	CASSERPGLAAPTTDEQFF	TGTGCCAGCAGTGAAAGACCGGGACTAGCGGCTCCCACGACGGATGAGCAGTTCTTC
-	TRBV10-3	15	TRBJ1-3	TRBD1	CAIDSGGLSGNTIYF	TGTGCCATTGACTCAGGGGGCCTCTCTGGAAACACCATATATTTT
-	TRBV7-3	14	TRBJ2-7	-	CASSPGLGSYEQYF	TGTGCCAGCAGCCCCGGACTTGGCTCCTACGAGCAGTACTTC
-	TRBV5-1	15	TRBJ1-1	-	CASSLNAGGGTEAFF	TGCGCCAGCAGCTTGAACGCGGGTGGTGGAACTGAAGCTTTCTTT
few	TRBV4-1	14	TRBJ1-1	TRBD1	CASSQEPGGRSAFF	TGCGCCAGCAGCCAAGAGCCAGGGGGTAGGTCGGCTTTCTTT
-	TRBV4-1	15	TRBJ2-7	TRBD2	CASSQGLAAPYEQYF	TGCGCCAGCAGCCAAGGACTAGCGGCGCCCTACGAGCAGTACTTC
-	TRBV27	15	TRBJ2-3	TRBD1	CASRFAGGQGDTQYF	TGTGCCAGCAGATTTGCAGGGGGCCAGGGAGATACGCAGTATTTT
once	TRBV19	17	TRBJ2-1	-	CASSRPELDYPYNEQFF	TGTGCCAGTAGCCGACCCGAGCTTGACTACCCCTACAATGAGCAGTTCTTC
-	TRBV19	16	TRBJ2-1	-	CASSISGWGASNEQFF	TGTGCCAGTAGTATCTCTGGTTGGGGCGCCTCCAATGAGCAGTTCTTC
few	TRBV2	12	TRBJ2-7	-	CASRRISYEQYF	TGTGCCAGCAGGAGGATCTCCTACGAGCAGTACTTC
-	TRBV5-8	17	TRBJ1-4	-	CASSSQLGWGQSEKLFF	TGTGCCAGCAGCTCGCAACTTGGTTGGGGGCAGAGTGAAAAACTGTTTTTT
-	TRBV2	14	TRBJ1-1	TRBD1	CATPSGGGIREAFF	TGTGCCACCCCCTCCGGAGGGGGCATAAGGGAAGCTTTCTTT
-	TRBV7-8	13	TRBJ1-2	-	CASNPQGQSGYTF	TGTGCCAGCAACCCCCAGGGGCAGTCCGGCTACACCTTC